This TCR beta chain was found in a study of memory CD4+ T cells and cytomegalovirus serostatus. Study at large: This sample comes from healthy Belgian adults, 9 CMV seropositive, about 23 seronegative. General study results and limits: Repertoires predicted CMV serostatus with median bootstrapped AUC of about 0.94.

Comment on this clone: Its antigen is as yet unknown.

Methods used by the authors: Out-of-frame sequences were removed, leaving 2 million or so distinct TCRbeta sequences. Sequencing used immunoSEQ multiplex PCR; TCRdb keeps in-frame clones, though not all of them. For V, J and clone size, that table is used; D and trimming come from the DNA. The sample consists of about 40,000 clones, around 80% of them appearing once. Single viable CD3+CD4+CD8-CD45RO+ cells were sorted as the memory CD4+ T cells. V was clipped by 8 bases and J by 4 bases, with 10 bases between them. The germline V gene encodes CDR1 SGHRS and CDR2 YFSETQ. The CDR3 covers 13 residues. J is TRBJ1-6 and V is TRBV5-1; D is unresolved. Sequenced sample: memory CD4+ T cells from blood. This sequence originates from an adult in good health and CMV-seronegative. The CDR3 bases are TGCGCCAGTCGAGATGGGTATAATTCACCCCTCCACTTT. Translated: CASRDGYNSPLHF.